Shown below are 8 T cell receptor beta chains from a single sample sequenced in a study of blood T cells in healthy people across ages. Alongside a J-beta primer mix, a sample-barcoded 5' primer served in a second PCR lasting about 7 to 12 cycles. TCRdb re-called the 5' RACE reads with MiXCR, one entry per CDR3 protein. The sample holds over a million distinct CDR3 sequences; around 59% are singletons and the top ten take roughly 6.3%. The specimen sequenced was blood. Receptors originate from a young man in good health.

There are a few counts of this clonotype. The chain employs TRBV20-1 and TRBJ1-1; the D gene is possibly TRBD1 (5 bases). Germline V gives CDR1 DFQATT, CDR2 SNEGSKA (reference sequence). Trimming shortened V by 5 bases and J by 4 bases, and 14 bases separated the two germline ends. This CDR3 has 13 residues. CDR3 nucleotide sequence: TGCAGTGCTGGGAACCCAGGGAGCACTGAAGCTTTCTTT. Translation gives CSAGNPGSTEAFF.

This clonotype was counted only a few times. V is TRBV10-3 and J is TRBJ2-1; possibly TRBD2 for D (7 bases). CDR3 length: 15 residues. Trimming left V 6 bases short and J 8 bases short, with 20 bases between. Germline CDR1 ENHRY, CDR2 SYGVKD. CDR3 in amino acids: CAIRGGGPLKDEQFF. The CDR3 DNA is TGTGCCATCAGAGGGGGGGGCCCCCTTAAAGATGAGCAGTTCTTC.

This chain connects TRBV3-1 to TRBJ2-5; TRBD2 aligns across 8 bases. The CDR3 has 17 residues. V trimming: 2 bases; J trimming: 1 base; junction bases outside the gene matches: 9. CDR1 is LGHDT and CDR2 is YNNKEL in the germline V gene (reference sequence). The CDR3 nucleotides are TGTGCCAGCAGCCAATACCCCAGCGGGGGAACCCAAGAGACCCAGTACTTC. It codes for CASSQYPSGGTQETQYF.

V is TRBV10-3 and J is TRBJ2-5; perhaps TRBD2 as D (5 bases). The ends were cut back, 3 bases at V and 4 bases at J, with 9 bases in the middle. The germline V gene encodes CDR1 ENHRY and CDR2 SYGVKD. The CDR3 has 13 amino acids. In DNA form, the CDR3 reads TGTGCCATCAGTGACAAACTAGTAGAGACCCAGTACTTC. Protein: CAISDKLVETQYF.

This rearrangement joins TRBV6-5 to TRBJ2-1; the match to TRBD1 covers 7 bases. Germline assignment: CDR1 MNHEY and CDR2 SVGAGI. Trimming at V came to 2 bases and at J to 6 bases, leaving 1 base not matched to a gene. The CDR3 covers 13 residues. The CDR3 bases are TGTGCCAGCAGTTACGGGGACAGCAATGAGCAGTTCTTC. It translates to CASSYGDSNEQFF.

The rearrangement links TRBV7-2 to TRBJ2-7, with D perhaps given as TRBD1 or TRBD2 (5 bases each). Trimming pared 5 bases from V and 0 bases from J, leaving 11 bases between. Germline V gives CDR1 SGHTA, CDR2 FQGNSA. The CDR3 consists of 14 residues. CDR3: CASSRDRFSYEQYF. The CDR3 DNA reads as TGTGCCAGCAGCCGGGACCGCTTCTCCTACGAGCAGTACTTC.

The CDR3 DNA reads as TGTGCCAGCAGTTTACAGGTTTACGAACCCCTCCACTTT. It encodes CASSLQVYEPLHF. The chain is built from TRBV12-3 or TRBV12-4 and TRBJ1-6, with D hard to call. This CDR3 is built from 13 residues. The V and J ends lost 2 bases and 12 bases respectively, with 11 bases between them.

Only a few counts were recorded for this clonotype. V usage is TRBV11-2 and J usage is TRBJ2-3; perhaps D is TRBD1 or TRBD2 (5 bases each). Germline loops: CDR1 SGHAT, CDR2 FQNNGV. Trimming cost V 2 bases and J 5 bases, with 11 bases left between them. The CDR3 extends over 14 amino acids. This CDR3 reads CASSLWGLEDTQYF. The CDR3 region has the DNA TGTGCCAGCAGCTTATGGGGGTTAGAAGATACGCAGTATTTT.